A selection of T cell receptor beta chains follows, all from one sample in a study of identical twins. TCRdb itself ran the 5' RACE reads through MiXCR, one entry per CDR3 protein. The table shows 500,000 to 550,000 distinct CDR3 sequences, with approximately 22% occurring only once. This same sample was also part of a study on T cells expressing NK-cell markers.

The sequenced sample consisted of CD4+ T cells sorted from blood. These receptors were taken from a woman in her late teens or twenties in good health. The CDR3 runs from the conserved cysteine through the conserved F or W. A D gene is named only where the DNA matches it firmly. Some rows mark clone size as missing; the rest say once, few, many or name a class of expanded clone.

>TRBV5-5|NA|TRBJ2-3|few
CASNFLHGTQYF
TGTGCCAGCAACTTCCTACACGGTACGCAGTATTTT
>TRBV10-1|NA|TRBJ2-5|few
CASRDEETQYF
TGCGCCAGCAGGGATGAAGAGACCCAGTACTTC
>TRBV7-2|TRBD1|TRBJ2-7|NA
CASSLRTGGDEQYF
TGTGCCAGCAGCTTAAGGACAGGGGGCGACGAGCAGTACTTC
>TRBV25-1|NA|TRBJ2-1|many
CASSGNEQFF
TGTGCCAGCAGTGGCAATGAGCAGTTCTTC
>TRBV10-3|TRBD1|TRBJ2-7|few
CAISRDRDYEQYF
TGTGCCATCAGTCGGGACAGAGACTACGAGCAGTACTTC
>TRBV7-2|TRBD2|TRBJ2-1|NA
CASLLMGTSRYNEQFF
TGTGCCAGTCTTCTTATGGGGACTAGTCGCTACAATGAGCAGTTCTTC
>TRBV18|TRBD2|TRBJ2-1|NA
CASSPPLTLTSGRASAFF
TGTGCCAGCTCACCACCGTTGACACTGACTAGCGGGAGGGCTTCTGCGTTCTTC
>TRBV5-5|NA|TRBJ2-3|NA
CASSLLWAATDTQYF
TGTGCCAGCAGCTTGTTGTGGGCAGCAACAGATACGCAGTATTTT
>TRBV29-1|TRBD1|TRBJ2-1|few
CSVDPVWDRGRREQFF
TGCAGCGTGGACCCGGTATGGGACAGGGGGCGCCGGGAGCAGTTCTTC
>TRBV7-9|TRBD1|TRBJ2-3|few
CASSLRQGATDTQYF
TGTGCCAGCAGCTTACGACAGGGGGCAACAGATACGCAGTATTTT
>TRBV12-3/TRBV12-4|TRBD1|TRBJ1-6|few
CASSLTGGYNSPLHF
TGTGCCAGCAGTTTAACAGGGGGGTATAATTCACCCCTCCACTTT
>TRBV20-1|TRBD1|TRBJ1-1|few
CSARQGAADTEAFF
TGCAGTGCTAGACAGGGGGCGGCGGATACTGAAGCTTTCTTT
>TRBV29-1|TRBD1|TRBJ2-2|NA
CSVAQGVTTGELFF
TGCAGCGTTGCACAGGGGGTGACCACCGGGGAGCTGTTTTTT
>TRBV12-3/TRBV12-4|NA|TRBJ1-1|many
CASRIGRINTEAFF
TGTGCCAGCAGGATCGGACGGATTAACACTGAAGCTTTCTTT
>TRBV2|NA|TRBJ2-2|few
CASSGPITGELFF
TGTGCCAGCAGTGGCCCCATCACCGGGGAGCTGTTTTTT
>TRBV5-1|NA|TRBJ2-3|NA
CASSLGRAPDTQYF
TGCGCCAGCAGCTTGGGCAGGGCCCCAGATACGCAGTATTTT
>TRBV12-3/TRBV12-4|NA|TRBJ2-7|many
CASSSVSYEQYF
TGTGCCAGCAGCTCCGTCTCCTACGAGCAGTACTTC
>TRBV7-9|NA|TRBJ2-1|few
CASSLGDMGFF
TGTGCCAGCAGCTTAGGAGATATGGGGTTCTTC
>TRBV29-1|NA|TRBJ1-1|few
CSVEAYLGAFF
TGCAGCGTTGAAGCTTACCTGGGGGCTTTCTTT
>TRBV20-1|NA|TRBJ1-1|few
CSARSVEAFF
TGCAGTGCTAGATCCGTTGAAGCTTTCTTT
>TRBV7-2|TRBD2|TRBJ2-7|NA
CASSPSASGSSYEQYF
TGTGCCAGCAGCCCGTCCGCTAGCGGGAGCTCCTACGAGCAGTACTTC
>TRBV18|TRBD1|TRBJ2-1|NA
CASSPPGETGGFHEQFF
TGTGCCAGCTCACCACCCGGGGAAACAGGGGGCTTTCATGAGCAGTTCTTC
>TRBV4-3|NA|TRBJ2-1|few
CASSQESGVQFF
TGCGCCAGCAGCCAAGAGTCCGGAGTGCAGTTCTTC
>TRBV4-3|NA|TRBJ2-5|many
CASSQDRGRETQYF
TGCGCCAGCAGCCAAGATAGAGGGAGGGAGACCCAGTACTTC